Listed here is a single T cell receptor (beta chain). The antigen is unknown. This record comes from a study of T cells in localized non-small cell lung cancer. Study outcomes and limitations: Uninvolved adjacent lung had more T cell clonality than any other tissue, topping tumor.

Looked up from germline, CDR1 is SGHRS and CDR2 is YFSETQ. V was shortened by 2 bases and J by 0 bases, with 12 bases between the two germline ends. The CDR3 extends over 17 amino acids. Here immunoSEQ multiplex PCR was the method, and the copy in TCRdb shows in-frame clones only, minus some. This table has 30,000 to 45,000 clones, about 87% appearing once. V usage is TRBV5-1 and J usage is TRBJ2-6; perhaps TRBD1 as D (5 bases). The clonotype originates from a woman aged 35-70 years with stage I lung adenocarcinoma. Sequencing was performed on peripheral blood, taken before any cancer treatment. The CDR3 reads CASSLQAQSSGANVLTF. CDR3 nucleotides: TGCGCCAGCAGCTTACAGGCCCAAAGCTCTGGGGCCAACGTCCTGACTTTC. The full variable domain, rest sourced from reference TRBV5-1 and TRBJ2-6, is KAGVTQTPRYLIKTRGQQVTLSCSPISGHRSVSWYQQTPGQGLQFLFEYFSETQRNKGNFPGRFSGRQFSNSRSEMNVSTLELGDSALYLCASSLQAQSSGANVLTFGAGSRLTVL.